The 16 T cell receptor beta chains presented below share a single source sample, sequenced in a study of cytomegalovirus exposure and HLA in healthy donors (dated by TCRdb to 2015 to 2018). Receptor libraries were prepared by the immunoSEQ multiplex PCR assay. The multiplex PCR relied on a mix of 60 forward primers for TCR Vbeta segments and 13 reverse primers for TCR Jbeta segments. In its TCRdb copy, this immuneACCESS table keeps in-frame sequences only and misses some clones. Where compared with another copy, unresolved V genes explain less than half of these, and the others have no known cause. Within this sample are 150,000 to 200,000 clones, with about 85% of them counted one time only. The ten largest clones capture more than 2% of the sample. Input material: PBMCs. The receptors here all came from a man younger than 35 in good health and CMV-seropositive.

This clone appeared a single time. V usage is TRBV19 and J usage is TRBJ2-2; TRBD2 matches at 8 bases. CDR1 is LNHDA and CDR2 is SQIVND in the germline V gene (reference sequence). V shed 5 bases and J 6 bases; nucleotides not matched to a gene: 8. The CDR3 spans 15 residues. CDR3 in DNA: TGTGCCAGTAGTGTCTTAGCGGGGTCGCCCGGGGAGCTGTTTTTT. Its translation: CASSVLAGSPGELFF.

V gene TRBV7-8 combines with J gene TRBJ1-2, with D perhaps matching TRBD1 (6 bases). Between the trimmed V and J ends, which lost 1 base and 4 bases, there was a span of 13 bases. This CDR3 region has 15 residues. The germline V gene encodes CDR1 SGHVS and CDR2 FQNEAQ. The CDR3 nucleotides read TGTGCCAGCAGCTTAGTGAGCAGGGGCCCCTATGGCTACACCTTC. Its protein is CASSLVSRGPYGYTF. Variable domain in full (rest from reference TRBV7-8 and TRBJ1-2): GAGVSQSPRYKVAKRGQDVALRCDPISGHVSLFWYQQALGQGPEFLTYFQNEAQLDKSGLPSDRFFAERPEGSVSTLKIQRTQQEDSAVYLCASSLVSRGPYGYTFGSGTRLTVV.

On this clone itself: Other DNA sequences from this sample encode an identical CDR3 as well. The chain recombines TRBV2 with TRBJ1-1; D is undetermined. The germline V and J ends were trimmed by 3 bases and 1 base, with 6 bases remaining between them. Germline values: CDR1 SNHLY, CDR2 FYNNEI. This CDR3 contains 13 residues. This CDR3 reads CASSEGPNTEAFF. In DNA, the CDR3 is TGTGCCAGCAGTGAGGGCCCGAACACTGAAGCTTTCTTT.

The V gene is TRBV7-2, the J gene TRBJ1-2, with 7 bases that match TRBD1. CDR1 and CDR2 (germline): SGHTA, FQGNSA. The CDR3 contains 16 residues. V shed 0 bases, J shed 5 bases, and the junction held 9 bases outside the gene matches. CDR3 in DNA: TGTGCCAGCAGCTTAGCTGGGGTGGGACAGACATATGGCTACACCTTC. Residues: CASSLAGVGQTYGYTF.

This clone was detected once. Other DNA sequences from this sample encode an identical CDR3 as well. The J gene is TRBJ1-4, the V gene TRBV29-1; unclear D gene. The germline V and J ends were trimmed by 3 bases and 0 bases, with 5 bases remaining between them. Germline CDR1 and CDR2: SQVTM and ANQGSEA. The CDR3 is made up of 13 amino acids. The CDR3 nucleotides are TGCAGCGTTGACAGTGCAACTAATGAAAAACTGTTTTTT. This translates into CSVDSATNEKLFF. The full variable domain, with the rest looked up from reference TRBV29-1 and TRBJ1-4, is SAVISQKPSRDICQRGTSLTIQCQVDSQVTMMFWYRQQPGQSLTLIATANQGSEATYESGFVIDKFPISRPNLTFSTLTVSNMSPEDSSIYLCSVDSATNEKLFFGSGTQLSVL.

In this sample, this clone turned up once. CDR3 nucleotide sequence: TGTGCCAGCAGCGTAGGTCTAGCTCCGAACACCGGGGAGCTGTTTTTT. Protein sequence: CASSVGLAPNTGELFF. The rearrangement uses TRBV9 and TRBJ2-2, with D maybe TRBD2 (5 bases). The CDR3 sequence is 16 residues long. The V and J ends lost 0 bases and 0 bases respectively, with 9 bases between them. Looked up from germline, CDR1 is SGDLS and CDR2 is YYNGEE.

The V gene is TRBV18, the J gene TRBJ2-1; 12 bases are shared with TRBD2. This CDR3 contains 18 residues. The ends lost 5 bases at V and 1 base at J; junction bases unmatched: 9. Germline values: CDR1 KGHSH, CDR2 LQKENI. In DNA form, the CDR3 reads TGTGCCAGCTCATCTAAACTAGCGGGGGGCACTTCCTACAATGAGCAGTTCTTC. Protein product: CASSSKLAGGTSYNEQFF.

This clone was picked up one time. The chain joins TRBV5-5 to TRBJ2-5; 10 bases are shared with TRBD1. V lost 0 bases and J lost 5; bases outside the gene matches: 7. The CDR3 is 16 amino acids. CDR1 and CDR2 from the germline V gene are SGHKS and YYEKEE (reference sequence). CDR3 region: CASSLGDRGLAETQYF. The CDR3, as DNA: TGTGCCAGCAGCTTGGGGGACAGGGGTCTGGCGGAGACCCAGTACTTC.

The chain's CDR3 is CASSQRTPGQGNSPLHF. CDR3 nucleotides: TGTGCCAGCAGCCAACGGACCCCGGGACAGGGTAATTCACCCCTCCACTTT. The chain couples TRBV13 to TRBJ1-6; 9 bases fit TRBD1. CDR3 size: 17 residues. Germline CDR1 PRHDT, CDR2 FYEKMQ (reference sequence). The V segment lost 5 bases and the J segment 6 bases; nucleotides outside the gene matches: 11.

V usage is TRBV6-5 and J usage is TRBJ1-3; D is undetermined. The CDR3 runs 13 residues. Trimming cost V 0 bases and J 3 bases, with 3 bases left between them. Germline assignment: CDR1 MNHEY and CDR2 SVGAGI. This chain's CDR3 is CASSYSSGNTIYF. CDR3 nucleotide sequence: TGTGCCAGCAGTTACTCTAGTGGAAACACCATATATTTT.

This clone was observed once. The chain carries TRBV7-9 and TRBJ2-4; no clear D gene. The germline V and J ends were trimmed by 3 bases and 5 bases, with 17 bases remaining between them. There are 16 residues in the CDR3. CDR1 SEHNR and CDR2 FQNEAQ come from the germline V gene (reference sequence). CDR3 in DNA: TGTGCCAGCAGCTTTTCCCCTGTCGGTCGCCAAAACATTCAGTACTTC. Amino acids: CASSFSPVGRQNIQYF.

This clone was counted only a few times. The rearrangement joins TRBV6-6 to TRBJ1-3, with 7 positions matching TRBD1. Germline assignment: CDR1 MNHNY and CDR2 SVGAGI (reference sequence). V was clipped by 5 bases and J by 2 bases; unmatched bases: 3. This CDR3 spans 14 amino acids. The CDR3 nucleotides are TGTGCCAGCAGTATTGGGACAGCTGGAAACACCATATATTTT. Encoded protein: CASSIGTAGNTIYF.

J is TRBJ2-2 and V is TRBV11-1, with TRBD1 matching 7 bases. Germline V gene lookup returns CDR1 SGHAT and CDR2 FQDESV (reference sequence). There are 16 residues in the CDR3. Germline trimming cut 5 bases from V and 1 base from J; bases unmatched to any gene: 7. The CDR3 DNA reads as TGTGCCAGCAGCCGTAGACAGGGTATGAACACCGGGGAGCTGTTTTTT. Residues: CASSRRQGMNTGELFF.

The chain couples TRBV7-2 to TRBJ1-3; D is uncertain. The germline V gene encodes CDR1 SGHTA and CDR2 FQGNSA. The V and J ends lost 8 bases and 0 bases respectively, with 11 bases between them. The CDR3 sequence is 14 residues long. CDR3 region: CASSGGVSGNTIYF. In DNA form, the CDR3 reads TGTGCCAGCTCAGGAGGCGTCTCTGGAAACACCATATATTTT. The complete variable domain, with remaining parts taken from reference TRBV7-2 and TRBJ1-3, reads GAGVSQSPSNKVTEKGKDVELRCDPISGHTALYWYRQSLGQGLEFLIYFQGNSAPDKSGLPSDRFSAERTGGSVSTLTIQRTQQEDSAVYLCASSGGVSGNTIYFGEGSWLTVV.

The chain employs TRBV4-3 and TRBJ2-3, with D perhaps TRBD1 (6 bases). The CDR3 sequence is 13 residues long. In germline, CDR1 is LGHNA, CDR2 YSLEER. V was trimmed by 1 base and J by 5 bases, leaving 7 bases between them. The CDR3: CASSQAGVDTQYF. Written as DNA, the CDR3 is TGCGCCAGCAGCCAAGCAGGGGTAGATACGCAGTATTTT.

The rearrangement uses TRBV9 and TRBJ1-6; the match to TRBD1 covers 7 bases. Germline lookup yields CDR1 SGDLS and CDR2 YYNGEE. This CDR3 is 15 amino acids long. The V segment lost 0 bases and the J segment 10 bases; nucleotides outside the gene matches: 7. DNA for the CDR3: TGTGCCAGCAGCGTAGCTGGGCAGGGGGACTCACCCCTCCACTTT. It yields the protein CASSVAGQGDSPLHF. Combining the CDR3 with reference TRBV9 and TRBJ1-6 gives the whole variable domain DSGVTQTPKHLITATGQRVTLRCSPRSGDLSVYWYQQSLDQGLQFLIQYYNGEERAKGNILERFSAQQFPDLHSELNLSSLELGDSALYFCASSVAGQGDSPLHFGNGTRLTVT.